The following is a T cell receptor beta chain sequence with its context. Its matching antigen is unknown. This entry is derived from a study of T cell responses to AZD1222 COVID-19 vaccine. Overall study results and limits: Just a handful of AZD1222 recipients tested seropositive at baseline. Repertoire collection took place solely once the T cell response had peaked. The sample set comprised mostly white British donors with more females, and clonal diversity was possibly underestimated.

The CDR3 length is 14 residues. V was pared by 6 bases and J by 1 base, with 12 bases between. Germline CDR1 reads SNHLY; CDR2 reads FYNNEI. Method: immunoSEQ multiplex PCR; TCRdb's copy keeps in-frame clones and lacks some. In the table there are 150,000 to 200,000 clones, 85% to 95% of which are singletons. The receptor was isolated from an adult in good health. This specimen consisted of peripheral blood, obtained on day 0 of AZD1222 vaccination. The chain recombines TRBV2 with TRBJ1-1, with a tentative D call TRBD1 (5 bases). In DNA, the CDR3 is TGTGCCAGCAGCAGCCTTCAGGGGAACACTGAAGCTTTCTTT. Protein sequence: CASSSLQGNTEAFF.